The 23 T cell receptor beta chains below were found in one sample sequenced in a study of early T cells in non-severe SARS-CoV-2 infection. MiXCR, run by TCRdb on the 5' RACE reads, gives a single entry per CDR3 protein. The data contain some 49,000 distinct CDR3 sequences, 12% of them singletons. Sequenced input: whole blood. These receptors came from an adult who was a healthcare worker with PCR-confirmed SARS-CoV-2 infection or an uninfected control (not recorded which).

V usage is TRBV6-6 and J usage is TRBJ1-6; weak D call: TRBD1 (6 bases). Germline CDR1 reads MNHNY; CDR2 reads SVGAGI (reference sequence). V lost 2 bases and J 5 bases, leaving 7 bases between the germline ends. There are 14 residues in the CDR3. CDR3: CASSYGQHNSPLHF. DNA of the CDR3: TGTGCCAGCAGTTACGGACAGCATAATTCACCCCTCCACTTT.

Ten or more counts support this clonotype. The V call is TRBV29-1, the J call TRBJ2-2; D assignment may be TRBD1 or TRBD2 (5 bases each). Germline V gene sequence: CDR1 SQVTM, CDR2 ANQGSEA. V shed 6 bases and J shed 5 bases, with 13 bases lying between them. This CDR3 region has 13 residues. As DNA, the CDR3 is TGCAGCGTGGCAGTTGGGGGAACCGGGGAGCTGTTTTTT. Protein: CSVAVGGTGELFF.

The chain is built from TRBV12-3 or TRBV12-4 and TRBJ1-3; D unclear. The CDR3 runs to 16 residues. Trimming took off 5 bases at V and 6 bases at J, with 20 bases between the two ends. CDR3 loop: CASSTVEGPYKNTIYF. CDR3 sequence (DNA): TGTGCCAGCAGTACCGTCGAAGGGCCTTACAAAAACACCATATATTTT.

Only a few counts were recorded for this clonotype. The chain carries TRBV2 and TRBJ2-2, with D tentatively TRBD1 (5 bases). Germline loops: CDR1 SNHLY, CDR2 FYNNEI. V lost 6 bases to trimming and J lost 2 bases, with 13 bases between them. The CDR3 consists of 15 residues. Here the CDR3 reads CASRSGWTNTGELFF. CDR3 DNA sequence: TGTGCCAGCAGAAGTGGGTGGACAAACACCGGGGAGCTGTTTTTT.

This clonotype was counted ten times or more. The rearrangement joins TRBV2 to TRBJ2-4; 7 bases align to TRBD2. V trimming: 8 bases; J trimming: 3 bases; junction bases outside the gene matches: 10. The CDR3 runs 15 residues. Germline CDR1 is SNHLY and CDR2 is FYNNEI. The CDR3 here is CASHPSGVVKNIQYF. The CDR3 nucleotides are TGTGCCAGCCATCCAAGCGGGGTGGTCAAAAACATTCAGTACTTC.

V and J are TRBV5-1 and TRBJ2-7; D is perhaps TRBD1 (5 bases). The germline CDR1 and CDR2 sequences are SGHRS and YFSETQ. V gave up 4 bases and J gave up 2 bases, with 16 bases separating them. The CDR3 loop spans 15 amino acids. CDR3 amino acids: CASSIVGHAAYEQYF. The CDR3, as DNA: TGCGCCAGCAGCATTGTCGGACACGCTGCCTACGAGCAGTACTTC.

This clonotype was counted many times. This chain uses TRBV19 with TRBJ1-5; a weak D match, TRBD1 (5 bases). Germline values: CDR1 LNHDA, CDR2 SQIVND (reference sequence). Trimming left V 9 bases short and J 2 bases short, with 8 bases between. The CDR3 consists of 12 residues. The CDR3: CASRVGNQPQHF. DNA for the CDR3: TGTGCCAGCAGGGTGGGCAATCAGCCCCAGCATTTT.

This clonotype was seen more than once but under ten times. The chain combines TRBV28 with TRBJ2-3; tentatively, D is TRBD2 (5 bases). V gave up 6 bases and J gave up 0 bases, with 7 bases separating them. Germline lookup yields CDR1 MDHEN and CDR2 SYDVKM. The CDR3 covers 13 residues. The CDR3 nucleotides are TGTGCCAGCAGCTGGACTAGCACAGATACGCAGTATTTT. Its translation is CASSWTSTDTQYF.

There are a few counts of this clonotype. This chain joins TRBV13 and TRBJ1-5, with D perhaps matching TRBD1 (5 bases). V was trimmed by 0 bases and J by 9 bases, leaving 15 bases between them. The CDR3 spans 15 residues. The germline CDR1 and CDR2 sequences are PRHDT and FYEKMQ (reference sequence). CDR3 nucleotides: TGTGCCAGCAGCTTAGGATCGGGGCCAGCCGTGCCCCAGCATTTT. Protein product: CASSLGSGPAVPQHF.

This clonotype was recorded many times. A read error may account for a junction end that differs from germline. This sequence joins TRBV7-7 and TRBJ1-1; D is perhaps TRBD1 (6 bases). The CDR3 covers 13 residues. The germline CDR1 and CDR2 sequences are SSHAT and FNYEAQ (reference sequence). CDR3 coding DNA: TGTGCTAGCAGCCCAGGGGAATCTGGTGAAGCTTTCTTT. Translation: CASSPGESGEAFF.

This clonotype was found many times. The V gene is TRBV7-8, the J gene TRBJ2-7, with 9 positions matching TRBD1. In germline, CDR1 is SGHVS, CDR2 FQNEAQ. The CDR3 has 15 amino acids. The J segment lost 3 bases and the V segment lost 2 bases, leaving 5 bases of the junction unmatched. The CDR3 sequence: CASSLHPGQGYEQYF. Here the CDR3 DNA reads TGTGCCAGCAGCTTACACCCGGGACAGGGCTACGAGCAGTACTTC.

The rearrangement joins TRBV29-1 to TRBJ2-7; 8 positions match TRBD1. V was clipped by 1 base and J by 6 bases; unmatched bases: 5. This CDR3 has 13 amino acids. CDR1 SQVTM and CDR2 ANQGSEA come from the germline V gene. The CDR3 spells CSVEVAGGGEQYF. Here the CDR3 DNA reads TGCAGCGTTGAAGTCGCAGGGGGCGGCGAGCAGTACTTC.

This chain connects TRBV7-3 to TRBJ2-1; D remains ambiguous. With 0 bases removed from V and 8 bases from J, the gap between germline ends came to 8 bases. CDR1 and CDR2 (germline): SGHTA, FQGTGA. CDR3 length: 13 residues. The CDR3 nucleotides read TGTGCCAGCAGCTTAACGAATCGCGATGAGCAGTTCTTC. It encodes CASSLTNRDEQFF.

The table lists this clonotype with many counts. V and J are TRBV10-2 and TRBJ1-6; D is ambiguous. Germline V CDR1 and CDR2: WSHSY, SAAADI. V was trimmed by 6 bases and J by 9 bases, leaving 9 bases between them. This CDR3 contains 12 residues. In nucleotides, the CDR3 is TGCGCCAGCAGGAGGGAGGGTTCACCCCTCCACTTT. Translated: CASRREGSPLHF.

This clonotype has a count of ten or more. This rearrangement joins TRBV5-1 to TRBJ2-1, with D unresolved. This CDR3 comprises 13 residues. V was trimmed by 3 bases and J by 6 bases, leaving 10 bases between them. Germline V gene sequence: CDR1 SGHRS, CDR2 YFSETQ. This CDR3 reads CASSSRPPNEQFF. CDR3 nucleotide sequence: TGCGCCAGCAGCTCCCGACCTCCCAATGAGCAGTTCTTC.

This clonotype showed up many times. The V call is TRBV11-3, the J call TRBJ2-5; tentatively, D is TRBD1 or TRBD2 (5 bases each). The CDR3 is 15 amino acids. V lost 1 base to trimming and J lost 4 bases, with 13 bases between them. Germline V gives CDR1 SGHNT, CDR2 YENEEA. The CDR3 DNA sequence: TGTGCCAGCAGCTTAGGGGGACCGGACTCAGAGACCCAGTACTTC. Residues: CASSLGGPDSETQYF.

This clonotype has only a few counts. J is TRBJ1-2 and V is TRBV20-1, with D hard to call. CDR3 size: 13 residues. The germline V gene encodes CDR1 DFQATT and CDR2 SNEGSKA (reference sequence). Trimming cost V 4 bases and J 2 bases, with 11 bases left between them. The CDR3 nucleotides are TGCAGTGCTATCCCTCCGTTCAACTATGGCTACACCTTC. This translates into CSAIPPFNYGYTF.

The V gene is TRBV6-6, the J gene TRBJ2-2; 11 bases match TRBD2. The CDR3 loop spans 16 amino acids. Germline lookup yields CDR1 MNHNY and CDR2 SVGAGI (reference sequence). The ends lost 2 bases at V and 7 bases at J; junction bases unmatched: 6. CDR3 DNA sequence: TGTGCCAGCAGTTACAGACTAGCGGGGCGCTTCGGGGAGCTGTTTTTT. Translating it yields CASSYRLAGRFGELFF.

Many counts were recorded for this clonotype. The chain has TRBV6-5 and TRBJ2-3; D is perhaps TRBD1 or TRBD2 (5 bases each). Trimming pared 7 bases from V and 2 bases from J, leaving 10 bases between. Germline CDR1 reads MNHEY; CDR2 reads SVGAGI. This CDR3 spans 13 amino acids. CDR3 DNA sequence: TGTGCCAGCACGAGGGGATTCACAGATACGCAGTATTTT. Amino acid sequence: CASTRGFTDTQYF.

The chain couples TRBV6-1 to TRBJ2-7, with D hard to call. V shed 1 base and J shed 4 bases, with 11 bases lying between them. The CDR3 is 14 residues long. Germline V gene data show CDR1 as MNHNS and CDR2 as SASEGT. The CDR3 DNA reads as TGTGCCAGCAGTGAAGTGACCGACGGTTACGAGCAGTACTTC. Encoded protein: CASSEVTDGYEQYF.

The rearrangement links TRBV6-4 to TRBJ2-3, with D hard to call. Trimming shortened V by 2 bases and J by 3 bases, and 12 bases separated the two germline ends. This CDR3 region has 15 residues. From germline, CDR1 is MRHNA and CDR2 SNTAGT. CDR3 sequence reads: CASSDSNLSTDTQYF. The CDR3 nucleotides read TGTGCCAGCAGTGACAGTAATTTGTCAACAGATACGCAGTATTTT.

The sample holds many counts of this clonotype. The chain's CDR3 is CSAEGTSGGSTDTQYF. CDR3 coding DNA: TGCAGTGCAGAAGGGACTAGCGGGGGATCCACAGATACGCAGTATTTT. The chain recombines TRBV20-1 with TRBJ2-3; TRBD2 agrees at 14 bases. V gave up 6 bases and J gave up 2 bases; unmatched junction bases: 7. Germline-derived CDR1 and CDR2 are DFQATT and SNEGSKA (reference sequence). The CDR3 is made up of 16 amino acids.

J is TRBJ2-5 and V is TRBV28; D is unresolved. CDR1 is MDHEN and CDR2 is SYDVKM in the germline V gene. Trimming pared 6 bases from V and 3 bases from J, leaving 14 bases between. The CDR3 has 14 residues. The CDR3 loop reads CASRVNDVEETQYF. CDR3 bases: TGTGCCAGCAGGGTGAACGACGTAGAAGAGACCCAGTACTTC.